This T cell receptor (beta chain) originates from a study of T cells expressing NK-cell markers. Background on the study: From sorted CD3+CD56+NKG2C+, CD3+CD56+NKG2C- and CD3+CD56-NKG2C+ T cells came the TCR beta repertoires.

CDR3 length: 13 residues. Germline assignment: CDR1 SGHRS and CDR2 YFSETQ. To note about this clonotype: No antigen is known for it.

Findings of the study overall: The study left the HCMV specificity of expanded NKG2C+ T cell clones unresolved. Each of six donors carried dominant NKG2C+ clonotypes accounting for roughly 1.0-7.0% of CD8+ T cells.

UMI-tagged 5'RACE template switching yielded the TCR beta cDNA. After re-calling the 5' RACE reads, TCRdb lists one entry per CDR3 protein, DNA absent. The sample totals 400,000 to 500,000 distinct CDR3 sequences; its top ten clones hold 7.3%. The rearrangement uses TRBV5-1 and TRBJ2-2. Sequenced sample: blood T cells: a sorted CD56 or NKG2C T cell subset, CD4+ or CD8+ T cells, or bulk PBMC T cells (not recorded which). The TCR originated in a woman between 18 and 75 years old in good health. The CDR3 region is CASSFIGTGELFF.